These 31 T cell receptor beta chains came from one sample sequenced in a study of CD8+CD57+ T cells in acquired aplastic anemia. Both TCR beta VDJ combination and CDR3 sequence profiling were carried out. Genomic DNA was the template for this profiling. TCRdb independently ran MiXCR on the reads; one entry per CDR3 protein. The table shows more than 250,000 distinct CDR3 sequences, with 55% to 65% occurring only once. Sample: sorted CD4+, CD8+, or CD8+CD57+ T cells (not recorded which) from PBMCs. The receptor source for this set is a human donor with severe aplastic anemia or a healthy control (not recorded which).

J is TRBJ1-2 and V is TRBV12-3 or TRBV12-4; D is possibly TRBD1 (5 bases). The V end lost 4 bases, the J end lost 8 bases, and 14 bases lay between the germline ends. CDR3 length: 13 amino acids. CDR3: CASSSRRVGGYTF. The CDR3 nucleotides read TGTGCCAGCAGTTCCCGCAGGGTTGGCGGCTACACCTTC.

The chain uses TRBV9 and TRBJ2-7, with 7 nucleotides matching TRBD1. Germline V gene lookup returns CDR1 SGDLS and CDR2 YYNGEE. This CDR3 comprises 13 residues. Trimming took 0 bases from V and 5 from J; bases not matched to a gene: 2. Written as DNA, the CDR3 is TGTGCCAGCAGCGTAGAACAGGGGAACGAGCAGTACTTC. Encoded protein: CASSVEQGNEQYF. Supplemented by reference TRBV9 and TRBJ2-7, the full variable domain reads DSGVTQTPKHLITATGQRVTLRCSPRSGDLSVYWYQQSLDQGLQFLIQYYNGEERAKGNILERFSAQQFPDLHSELNLSSLELGDSALYFCASSVEQGNEQYFGPGTRLTVT.

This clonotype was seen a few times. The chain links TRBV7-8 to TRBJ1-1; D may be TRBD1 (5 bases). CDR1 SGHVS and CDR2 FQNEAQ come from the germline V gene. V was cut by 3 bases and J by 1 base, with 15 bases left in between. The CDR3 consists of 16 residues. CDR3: CASSLRAGTSNTEAFF. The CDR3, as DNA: TGTGCCAGCAGCTTGCGGGCCGGGACGTCGAACACTGAAGCTTTCTTT.

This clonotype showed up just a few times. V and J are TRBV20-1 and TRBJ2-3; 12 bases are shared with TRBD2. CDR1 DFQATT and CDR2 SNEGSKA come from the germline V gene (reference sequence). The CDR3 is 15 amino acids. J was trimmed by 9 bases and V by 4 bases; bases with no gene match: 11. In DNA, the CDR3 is TGCAGTGCTACGTTCCTAGCGGGGGGGCGGGAGACGCAGTATTTT. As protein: CSATFLAGGRETQYF.

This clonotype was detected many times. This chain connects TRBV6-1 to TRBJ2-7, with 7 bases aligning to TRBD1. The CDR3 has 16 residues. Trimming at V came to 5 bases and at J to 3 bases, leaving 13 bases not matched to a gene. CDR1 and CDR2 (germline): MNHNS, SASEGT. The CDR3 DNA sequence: TGTGCCAGCAGTCGGGGAGCCGGGACAGCAAACTACGAGCAGTACTTC. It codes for CASSRGAGTANYEQYF.

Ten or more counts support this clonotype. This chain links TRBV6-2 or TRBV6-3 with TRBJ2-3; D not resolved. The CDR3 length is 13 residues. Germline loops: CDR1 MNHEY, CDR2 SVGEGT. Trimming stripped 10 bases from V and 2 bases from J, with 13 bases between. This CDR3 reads CAIRRLPTDTQYF. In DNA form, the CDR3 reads TGTGCCATCCGGCGGCTCCCCACAGATACGCAGTATTTT.

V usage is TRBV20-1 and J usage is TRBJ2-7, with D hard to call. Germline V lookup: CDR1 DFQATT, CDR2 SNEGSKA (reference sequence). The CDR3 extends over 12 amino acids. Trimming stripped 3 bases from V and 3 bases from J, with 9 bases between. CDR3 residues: CSARARSYEQYF. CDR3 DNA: TGCAGTGCTAGGGCGCGGAGCTACGAGCAGTACTTC.

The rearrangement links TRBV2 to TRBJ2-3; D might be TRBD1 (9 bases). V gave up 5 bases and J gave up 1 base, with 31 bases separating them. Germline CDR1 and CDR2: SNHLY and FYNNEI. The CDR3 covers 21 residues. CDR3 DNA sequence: TGTGCCAGCAGTATTCCTGACGGACAGGGGTTCGGGGGGGGAGGCACAGATACGCAGTATTTT. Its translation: CASSIPDGQGFGGGGTDTQYF.

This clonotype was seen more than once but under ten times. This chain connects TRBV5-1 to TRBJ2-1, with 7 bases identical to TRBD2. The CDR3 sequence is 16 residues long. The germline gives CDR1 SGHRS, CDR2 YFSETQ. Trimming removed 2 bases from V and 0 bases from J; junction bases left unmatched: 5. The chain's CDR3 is CASSFPAGSSYNEQFF. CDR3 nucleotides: TGCGCCAGCAGCTTCCCAGCGGGGAGCTCCTACAATGAGCAGTTCTTC. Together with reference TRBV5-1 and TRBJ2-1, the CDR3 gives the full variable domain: KAGVTQTPRYLIKTRGQQVTLSCSPISGHRSVSWYQQTPGQGLQFLFEYFSETQRNKGNFPGRFSGRQFSNSRSEMNVSTLELGDSALYLCASSFPAGSSYNEQFFGPGTRLTVL.

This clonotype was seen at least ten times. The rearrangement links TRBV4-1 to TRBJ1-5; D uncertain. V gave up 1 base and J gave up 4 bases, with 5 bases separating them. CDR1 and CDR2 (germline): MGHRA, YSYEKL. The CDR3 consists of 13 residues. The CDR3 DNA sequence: TGCGCCAGCAGCCAAGCCCATAATCAGCCCCAGCATTTT. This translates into CASSQAHNQPQHF.

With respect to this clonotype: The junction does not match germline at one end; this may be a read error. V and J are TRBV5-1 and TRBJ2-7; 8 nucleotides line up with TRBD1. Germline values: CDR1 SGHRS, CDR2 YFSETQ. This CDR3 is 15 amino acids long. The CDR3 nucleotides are TGTGCCAGCAGCGATCACGGGACAGGATCCTACGAGCAGTACTTC. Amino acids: CASSDHGTGSYEQYF.

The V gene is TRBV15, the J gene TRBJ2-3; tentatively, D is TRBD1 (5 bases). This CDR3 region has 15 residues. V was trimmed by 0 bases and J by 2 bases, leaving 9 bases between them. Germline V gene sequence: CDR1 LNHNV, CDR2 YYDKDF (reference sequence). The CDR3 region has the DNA TGTGCCACCAGCAGAGATAGGGGCTTCACAGATACGCAGTATTTT. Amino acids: CATSRDRGFTDTQYF. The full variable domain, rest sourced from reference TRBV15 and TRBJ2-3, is DAMVIQNPRYQVTQFGKPVTLSCSQTLNHNVMYWYQQKSSQAPKLLFHYYDKDFNNEADTPDNFQSRRPNTSFCFLDIRSPGLGDTAMYLCATSRDRGFTDTQYFGPGTRLTVL.

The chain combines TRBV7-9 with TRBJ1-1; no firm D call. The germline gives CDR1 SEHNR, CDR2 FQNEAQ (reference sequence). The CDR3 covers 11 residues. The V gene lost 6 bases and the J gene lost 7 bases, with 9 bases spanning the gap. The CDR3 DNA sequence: TGTGCCAGCAGTTCTCCCTATGAAGCTTTCTTT. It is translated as CASSSPYEAFF.

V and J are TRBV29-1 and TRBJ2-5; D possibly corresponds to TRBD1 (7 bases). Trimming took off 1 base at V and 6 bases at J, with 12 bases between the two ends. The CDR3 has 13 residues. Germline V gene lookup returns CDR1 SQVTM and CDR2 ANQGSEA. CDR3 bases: TGCAGCGTTGAAGGGCAGGGGGGCAAGACCCAGTACTTC. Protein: CSVEGQGGKTQYF.

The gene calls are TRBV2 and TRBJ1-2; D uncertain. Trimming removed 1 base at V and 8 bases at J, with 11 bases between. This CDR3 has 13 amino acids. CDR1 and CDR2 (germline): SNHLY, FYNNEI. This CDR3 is CASSEVGQSGYTF. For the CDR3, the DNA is TGTGCCAGCAGTGAAGTGGGTCAGAGCGGCTACACCTTC. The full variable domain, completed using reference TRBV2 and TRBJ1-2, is EPEVTQTPSHQVTQMGQEVILRCVPISNHLYFYWYRQILGQKVEFLVSFYNNEISEKSEIFDDQFSVERPDGSNFTLKIRSTKLEDSAMYFCASSEVGQSGYTFGSGTRLTVV.

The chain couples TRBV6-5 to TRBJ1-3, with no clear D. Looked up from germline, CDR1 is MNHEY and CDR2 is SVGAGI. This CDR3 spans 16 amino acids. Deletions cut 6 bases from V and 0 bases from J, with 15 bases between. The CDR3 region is CASSPTEQLSGNTIYF. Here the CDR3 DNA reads TGTGCCAGCAGCCCCACTGAACAGCTCTCTGGAAACACCATATATTTT.

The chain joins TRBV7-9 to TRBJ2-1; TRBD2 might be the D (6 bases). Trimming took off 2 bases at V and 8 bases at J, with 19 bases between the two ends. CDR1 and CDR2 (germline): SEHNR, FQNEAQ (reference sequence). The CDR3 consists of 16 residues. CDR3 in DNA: TGTGCCAGCAGCTTACTCCGAGCGGGCCGCCGGCATGAGCAGTTCTTC. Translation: CASSLLRAGRRHEQFF.

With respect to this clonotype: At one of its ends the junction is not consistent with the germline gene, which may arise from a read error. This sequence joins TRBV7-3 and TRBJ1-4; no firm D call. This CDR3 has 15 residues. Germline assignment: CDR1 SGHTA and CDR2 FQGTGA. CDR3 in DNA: TGTGCCAGCAGCTACGGCGGCAGGACTAATGAAAAGCTGTTTTTT. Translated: CASSYGGRTNEKLFF.

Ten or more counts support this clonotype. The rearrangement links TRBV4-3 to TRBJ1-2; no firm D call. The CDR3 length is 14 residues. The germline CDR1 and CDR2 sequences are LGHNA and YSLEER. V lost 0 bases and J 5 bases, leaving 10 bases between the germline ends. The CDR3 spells CASSQDFGEYGYTF. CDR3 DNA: TGCGCCAGCAGCCAAGATTTCGGCGAATATGGCTACACCTTC.

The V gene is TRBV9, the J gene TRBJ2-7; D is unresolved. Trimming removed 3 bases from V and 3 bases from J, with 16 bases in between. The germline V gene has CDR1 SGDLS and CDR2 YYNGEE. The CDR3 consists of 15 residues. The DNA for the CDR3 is TGTGCCAGCAGCGCCACCGGCGCTAGGTTCTACGAGCAGTACTTC. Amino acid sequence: CASSATGARFYEQYF. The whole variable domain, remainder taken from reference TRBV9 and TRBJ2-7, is DSGVTQTPKHLITATGQRVTLRCSPRSGDLSVYWYQQSLDQGLQFLIQYYNGEERAKGNILERFSAQQFPDLHSELNLSSLELGDSALYFCASSATGARFYEQYFGPGTRLTVT.

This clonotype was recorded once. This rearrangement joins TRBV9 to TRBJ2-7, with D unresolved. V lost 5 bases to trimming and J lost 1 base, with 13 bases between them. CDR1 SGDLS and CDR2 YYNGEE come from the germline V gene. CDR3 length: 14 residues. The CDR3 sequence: CASSAPWLSYEQYF. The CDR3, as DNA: TGTGCCAGCAGTGCCCCCTGGTTATCCTACGAGCAGTACTTC.

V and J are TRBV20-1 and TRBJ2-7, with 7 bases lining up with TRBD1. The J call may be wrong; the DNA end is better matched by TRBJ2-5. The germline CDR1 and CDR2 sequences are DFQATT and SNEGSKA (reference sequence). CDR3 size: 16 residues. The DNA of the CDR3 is TGCAGTGCTAGACCAACAGGGGAAGGAGTCCAAGAGACCCAGTACTTC. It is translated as CSARPTGEGVQETQYF.

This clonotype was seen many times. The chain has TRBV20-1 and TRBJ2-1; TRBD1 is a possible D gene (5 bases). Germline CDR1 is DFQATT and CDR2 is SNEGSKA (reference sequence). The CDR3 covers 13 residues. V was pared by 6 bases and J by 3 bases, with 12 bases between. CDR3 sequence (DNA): TGCAGTGCGTCCAGGGCCCTCTACAATGAGCAGTTCTTC. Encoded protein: CSASRALYNEQFF.

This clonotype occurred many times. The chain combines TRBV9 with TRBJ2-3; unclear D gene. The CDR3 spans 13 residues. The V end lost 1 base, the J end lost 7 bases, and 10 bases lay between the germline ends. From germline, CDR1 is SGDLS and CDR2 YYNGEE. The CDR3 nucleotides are TGTGCCAGCAGCGTACAGGCGGCCCATACGCAGTATTTT. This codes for CASSVQAAHTQYF.

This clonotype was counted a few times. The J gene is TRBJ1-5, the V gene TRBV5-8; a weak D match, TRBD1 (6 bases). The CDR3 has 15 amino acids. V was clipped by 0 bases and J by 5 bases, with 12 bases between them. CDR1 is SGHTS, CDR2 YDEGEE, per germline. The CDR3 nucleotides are TGTGCCAGCAGCTTGGTTTCGGGGGCCTATCAGCCCCAGCATTTT. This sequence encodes CASSLVSGAYQPQHF.

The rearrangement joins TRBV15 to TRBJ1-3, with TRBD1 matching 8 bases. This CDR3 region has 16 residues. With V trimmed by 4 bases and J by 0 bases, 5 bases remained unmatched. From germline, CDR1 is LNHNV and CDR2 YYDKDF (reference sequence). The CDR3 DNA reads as TGTGCCACCAGCATGGACAGGGAAAGCTCTGGAAACACCATATATTTT. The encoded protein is CATSMDRESSGNTIYF.

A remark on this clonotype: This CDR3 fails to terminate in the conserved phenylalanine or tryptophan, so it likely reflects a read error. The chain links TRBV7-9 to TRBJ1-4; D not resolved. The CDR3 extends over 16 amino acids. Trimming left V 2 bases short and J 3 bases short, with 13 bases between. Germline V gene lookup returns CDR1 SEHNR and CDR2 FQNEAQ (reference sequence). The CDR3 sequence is CASSLYIGISNEKLFY. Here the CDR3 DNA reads TGTGCCAGCAGCTTATATATAGGCATATCTAATGAAAAACTGTTTTAT.

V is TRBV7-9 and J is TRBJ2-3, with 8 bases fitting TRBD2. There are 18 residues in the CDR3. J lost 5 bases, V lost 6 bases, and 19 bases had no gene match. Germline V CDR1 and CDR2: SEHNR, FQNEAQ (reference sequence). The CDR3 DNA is TGTGCCAGCAGTTACTCCCCCGCAGCGGGAGTTCGGGAAGATACGCAGTATTTT. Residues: CASSYSPAAGVREDTQYF.

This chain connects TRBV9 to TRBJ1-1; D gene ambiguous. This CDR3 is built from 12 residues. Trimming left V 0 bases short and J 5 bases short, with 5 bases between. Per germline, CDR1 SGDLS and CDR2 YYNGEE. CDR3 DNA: TGTGCCAGCAGCGTAGGGTTTACTGAAGCTTTCTTT. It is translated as CASSVGFTEAFF.

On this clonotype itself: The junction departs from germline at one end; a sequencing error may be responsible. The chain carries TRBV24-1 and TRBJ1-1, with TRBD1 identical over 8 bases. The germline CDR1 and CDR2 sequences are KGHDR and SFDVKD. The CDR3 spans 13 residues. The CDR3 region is CAASQGAFTEAFF. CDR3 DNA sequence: TGTGCCGCCAGTCAGGGGGCTTTTACTGAAGCTTTCTTT.

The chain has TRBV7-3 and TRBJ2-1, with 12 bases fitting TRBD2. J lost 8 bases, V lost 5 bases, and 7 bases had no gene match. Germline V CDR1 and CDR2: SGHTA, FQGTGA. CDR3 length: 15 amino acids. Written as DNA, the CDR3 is TGTGCCAGCAGCCTACTAGCGGGAGGCATCGATGAGCAGTTCTTC. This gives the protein CASSLLAGGIDEQFF.